This TCR beta chain came from a study of human T cells and chemical hapten exposure. About the research overall: Patch tests applied 0.01% DPC to the upper back, read at 6 days.

Time point defined: patch test 2, 6 weeks after DPC sensitization. The treatment here: therapeutic diphenylcyclopropenone sensitization with weekly scalp DPC. Unfractionated whole blood was the source from which total RNA was extracted. Study results and limitations: While controls formed fewer of them, expanded TCRs formed significantly more large CDR3 similarity clusters. A positive correlation with patch test score was shown by PT1 expanded TCR counts.

The CDR3 spans 15 residues. TCRdb fed the RACE reads into MiXCR, producing one record per CDR3 protein. The sample lists about 400,000 distinct CDR3 sequences, about 6% occurring once. A word on this clonotype: The antigen remains unidentified.

The receptor comes from a woman between 18 and 29 years old with alopecia areata. Some clones in this sample may be carry-over from other donors' samples. This specimen consisted of whole blood, obtained in connection with sensitization to the hapten diphenylcyclopropenone (DPC). The chain couples TRBV21-1 to TRBJ2-7; TRBD1 is taken as the D call from the table, unchecked against the DNA. TRBV21-1 is termed a pseudogene. CDR3 in DNA: TGTGCCAGCAGCACAGGGGGGGACAGGGCGCACGAGCAGTACTTC. The encoded protein is CASSTGGDRAHEQYF.